This T cell receptor beta chain was identified in a study of blood T cell repertoires in COVID-19. On the study more broadly: Both acute and convalescent COVID-19 samples were obtained from the United States, Italy and Spain. Sample material is recorded as cDNA or gDNA derived from T cells, B-cell-depleted T cells, or PBMCs.

The method was immunoSEQ multiplex PCR; TCRdb's version includes in-frame clones alone and lacks a portion of them. The table has fewer than 250,000 clones, roughly 84% seen once. Participants were placed into cohorts based on the clinical history they reported. Germline CDR1 and CDR2: MNHEY and SMNVEV (reference sequence). The CDR3 is 16 residues long. J was trimmed by 3 bases and V by 5 bases; bases with no gene match: 7. This clonotype originated in a man aged 25 to 40 in a cohort exposed to, infected with or recovered from COVID-19 (not recorded which). The chain combines TRBV27 with TRBJ2-7; TRBD2 matches 13 bases. Sample: PBMCs or T cells enriched from blood (not recorded which). The DNA of the CDR3 is TGTGCCAGCAGTAAAGGGACTAGCGGGACACTCTACGAGCAGTACTTC. As protein: CASSKGTSGTLYEQYF.